The present TCR beta chain was sequenced within a study of Ad26.COV2.S vaccination and SARS-CoV-2 variants (dated by TCRdb to about 2021). Notes on the research overall: Donors in the vaccine arm were drawn from COV1001, a phase I-IIa trial of Ad26.COV2.S in healthy adults that was multicentre, randomized, double-blind and placebo-controlled. Participants in the trial were split at random into five groups of five each, receiving low-dose or high-dose Ad26.COV2.S once or twice, or else placebo on both occasions. TCRbeta repertoire sequencing served as the tool for gauging how specific and how broad the SARS-CoV-2-reactive T cell receptors were following Ad26.COV2.S vaccination. The TCR-sequenced set comprised approximately 30 samples: approximately 19 Ad26.COV2.S vaccine recipients, 5 placebo recipients and 8 SARS-CoV-2 convalescent individuals. Throughout the experiments and outcome assessment, investigators stayed blinded to trial group allocation. Ad26.COV2.S was administered intramuscularly at a dose of 5x10^10 or 1x10^11 viral particles, either as one shot or as two shots given 56 days apart.

This sample's treatment or condition label indicates: approximately 18 received Ad26.COV2.S at low or high dose, single or two shots; a few received placebo; per-sample allocation not given. Repertoires of vaccine and placebo recipients were sequenced from samples collected on day 63 after the first injection. Cohort 1b enrolled fewer than 30 adults aged 18-55 years at a single site in Boston, USA, between 29 July and 7 August 2020. As a vaccine, Ad26.COV2.S was a replication-incompetent adenovirus type 26 vector that expressed a prefusion-stabilized SARS-CoV-2 spike protein derived from the original Wuhan strain. From the cysteine through the phenylalanine, the CDR3 covers 14 amino acids. Only the CDR3 portion is preserved as DNA: 42 bases, with reading frame beginning at the first base. Between the V and J ends, shortened by 1 base and 7 bases respectively, the junction contains 11 bases. Taken from the germline V gene (reference sequence), the CDR1 and CDR2 loops are LNHDA and SQIVND.

In regard to this clone: Its antigen has not been determined. Per-nucleotide qualities are absent, and no much larger clonotype sits a single base away.

TCRbeta CDR3 regions were sequenced with the immunoSEQ Assay. After extraction, genomic DNA underwent amplification by bias-controlled multiplex PCR, followed by high-throughput sequencing. Turning to the authors' computational methods: Collapsing and filtering of sequences were performed to quantify the absolute abundance of each unique TCRbeta CDR3 region. Usable DNA was measured by amplifying reference genes present in all nucleated cells, and TCRbeta template counts were normalized to that usable DNA to estimate T cell fraction. Repertoire TCRs were annotated as SARS-CoV-2-specific when V gene, CDR3 amino acid sequence and J gene were exactly matched to a known reactive TCR set. MIRA supplied the reference SARS-CoV-2 TCR set, which was filtered for enrichment in COVID-19-positive ImmuneCODE repertoires so that public or cross-reactive TCRs were removed. Drawing on the MIRA antigens, annotated TCRs were analysed further at the level of specific ORF or position within ORF. Breadth was defined as annotated unique rearrangements over total unique productive rearrangements; depth was the summed frequency of those rearrangements. Group comparisons of TCR breadth used two-sided Wilcoxon rank-sum tests. The immuneACCESS repertoire file appears here via TCRdb, limited to in-frame rearrangements. These files lack a portion of the clones; in checked studies, under half of the deficit traces to unresolved V genes, and the cause of the others is not known. V, J and clone size derive from that table, while D and trimming were established from the DNA sequence. In all, the sample holds about 680,000 clones, and 89% of those were seen once. Nearly 1.5% of the sample goes to the ten largest clones.

Here is what the overall study found, with its caveats: Higher spike-specific TCR breadth was observed in Ad26.COV2.S recipients than in placebo recipients (P = 0.0014). Non-spike TCR breadth was comparable between vaccine and placebo recipients, consistent with the vaccine containing only spike. Substantial breadth of spike-specific CD8+ and CD4+ T cell responses was reported after vaccination. The authors noted that the TCR breadth and depth analyses may have underestimated total T cell responses. The study was not powered to compare responses between vaccine doses or regimens.

The V gene is TRBV19 and the J gene is TRBJ1-5; a confident D gene designation cannot be given. Sequencing was performed on peripheral blood, taken in a trial of Ad26.COV2.S vaccine versus placebo. The receptor was derived from a person aged 18-60 years who received the Ad26.COV2.S COVID-19 vaccine or a placebo. The CDR3 has the sequence CASSIVLGYQPQHF. The DNA reads as follows: TGTGCCAGTAGTATAGTGCTGGGCTACCAGCCCCAGCATTTT.